The T cell receptor (beta chain) under discussion was sequenced for a study of shared clonotypes between healthy human individuals. The germline CDR1 and CDR2 sequences are MNHNY and SVGAGI (reference sequence). V was clipped by 7 bases and J by 2 bases, with 12 bases between them. The length of the CDR3 is 13 residues. TCRdb keeps only in-frame clones here, not all; method: immunoSEQ multiplex PCR. The sample records some 1.5 million clones, under 99% being singletons. Sequencing was performed on naive CD4+ T cells sorted from blood. Subset specified: CD45RA+ positively selected. The clonotype comes from a young man in good health. The V and J genes are TRBV6-6 and TRBJ2-7, with D possibly called TRBD1 or TRBD2 (7 bases each). DNA of the CDR3: TGTGCCAGCAAGGGGGGGACAGCCTACGAGCAGTACTTC. Translation: CASKGGTAYEQYF.